The clone carrying this T cell receptor (beta chain) is classed as medium-sized. This CDR3 contains 13 residues. Germline V lookup: CDR1 SGHTA, CDR2 FQGTGA. V shed 1 base and J shed 8 bases, with 11 bases lying between them. The sample comes from a study of T cell clones after liver transplantation. About the research overall: TCRbeta sequencing after a pre-transplant mixed lymphocyte reaction identified graft-donor-reactive clones, later tracked in post-transplant blood. Three of eight recipients were HCV-positive; others had non-autoimmune, non-viral indications.

TCRdb keeps only in-frame clones here, not all; method: immunoSEQ multiplex PCR. Among approximately 6,300 clones listed, 79% were seen once. The chain couples TRBV7-3 to TRBJ1-2, with a tentative D call TRBD1 (6 bases). This specimen was CD8+ T cells from blood, taken 24 months after liver transplant. This clonotype was obtained from a human patient who received a liver transplant. Some T cells may trace back to the graft donor. CDR3 DNA sequence: TGTGCCAGCAGCTTAATACAGGGACGAGGCTACACCTTC. It specifies CASSLIQGRGYTF.